This T cell receptor beta chain was recovered during a study of cytomegalovirus exposure and HLA in healthy donors (dated 2017 in TCRdb). In terms of the full investigation: In an earlier analysis of 450 to 750 of the donors, about 270 Gb of sequence data and roughly 100 million unique TCR beta sequences from roughly 190 million T cells were reported. A later analysis re-analyzed previously published TCR beta repertoires from roughly 690 donors and added high-resolution HLA genotyping to study TCR occurrence patterns. An earlier analysis of about 600 of the donors used high-throughput TCR beta sequencing to judge whether each TCR beta V gene segment behaved as functional or pseudogenic. A separate validation cohort of approximately 130 different subjects was used in addition to the 666-subject first cohort. The study was designed to test whether signatures of past pathogen exposure could be identified by cataloging public T cell receptors. HLA typing included class I and class II loci at four-digit resolution. Donor age, sex, ethnicity and CMV serostatus were compiled together with the repertoire data. The genetic ancestry cluster associated with self-reported Caucasian donors included 81% of the approximately 430 genotyped donors. Roughly 5 DR-DQ haplotypes were handled as single units for association and clustering, since linkage in the cohort was strong. In the later analysis, no new phenotypic data were used to find candidate immune exposures; instead, reliance was placed on TCR beta sequences and their occurrence across donors. A later genetic analysis took genome-wide SNP genotypes for about 60% of the roughly 670 donors and used that subset as a discovery cohort. All discovery cohort repertoires had been generated on a single sequencing platform. Across 398 genotyped donors of the cohort, an average of about 240,000 unique TCR beta nucleotide sequences per donor were sequenced, and approximately 17% of those sequences were non-productive. High-throughput TCR immunosequencing, statistical association of individual TCRs with disease status, and machine learning were combined to predict cytomegalovirus infection status. Typing coverage varied by locus: roughly 629-640 donors for A, B, C, DRB1 and DQB1; approximately 520 for DQA1; about 570 for DPA1; 400 to 480 for DPB1. Approximately 310 gigabases of sequencing data and tens of millions of unique TCR sequences were included in an early release covering roughly 600 HLA-typed donors. Using immunosequencing, the study profiled T cell repertoires from some 670 subjects and related those repertoires to cytomegalovirus serostatus. On the study overall, not on this receptor specifically: In an earlier analysis of a few hundred of the donors, most TCR beta V segments were observed in productive rearrangements about 90% or about 30% of the time, broadly matching IMGT annotations. Fewer than 20 rarely observed V segments, including chromosome 9 orphons, were excluded from the earlier analysis of just under 600 of the donors because counts were too low. A group of highly shared sequence variants was considered likely to be a technical artifact of the sequencing pipeline. The presence/absence analyses assumed that sequencing depth was roughly uniform across donors, and that assumption may not be true. In the study, approximately 160 TCR beta chains were listed as associated with cytomegalovirus. Immune exposure information for the cohort was limited to CMV serostatus. This cohort had only TCR beta chains sequenced, and the lack of alpha or paired-chain data limited which features could be detected. Because HLA typing was unavailable for some donors at each locus, only the typed subset was used in association tests. The authors suggested that the approach could potentially be extended to other disease states and immunological phenotypes. Several of the top co-occurrence clusters appeared to be linked to parvovirus B19, influenza, CMV and Epstein-Barr virus, according to a later analysis. Most TCR sequences were seen in very few donors, while some public TCRs were found in many individuals. In vitro tests confirmed that a few of the cytomegalovirus-associated TCR beta chains recognize cytomegalovirus antigens. Compared with the approximately 670-donor mean, donors in an Asian-associated ancestry cluster had fewer N-insertions in productive TCRs, according to a later genetic analysis. Strong co-occurrence of HLA alleles, especially DR and DQ, made assigning TCR associations to individual alleles difficult. Linkage disequilibrium might explain the correlated functional status among segregating V segments, but an unknown experimental factor could not be ruled out. In a later analysis, TCR association rates were found to vary across HLA loci, with the most associated TCRs seen for DRB1 alleles and the fewest for HLA-C alleles. According to a later analysis, most CMV-associated TCR beta chains appeared to be HLA-restricted, and the HLA associations seemed to be driven largely by CMV exposure. Some IMGT-functional V segments, including TRBV6-2 and TRBV6-3, could not be distinguished by the 87-base-pair reads and were therefore excluded. A further reported finding was that TCR beta sequences accurately predicted the HLA-A and HLA-B alleles for most subjects in the first cohort. In a later analysis, some 18,000 TCR beta sequences were associated with specific HLA alleles at a false discovery rate of 0.05. V-gene and J-gene trimming of TCR beta chains was associated with a missense DCLRE1C variant in a later genetic analysis, and the association was replicated in an independent cohort. The classifier was reported to diagnose cytomegalovirus status with high specificity and sensitivity in both the original cohort and the validation cohort. In a later analysis, HLA-associated TCR beta chains were found to be more clonally expanded and to have lower generation probabilities than equally common non-associated chains.

The library was produced with the immunoSEQ multiplex PCR assay. A mixture of 60 forward primers for TCR Vbeta segments and 13 reverse primers for TCR Jbeta segments was used in the multiplex PCR. The CDR3 region of rearranged TCR beta genes was amplified from genomic DNA with a multiplex PCR assay. The amplified TCR beta libraries were sequenced on the Illumina HiSeq System as 87-base-pair reads. The original methods were these. In a later analysis, 70 million to 95 million unique TCR beta chains were counted across the 500 to 700 repertoires, and around 10 million of these chains were shared by at least two donors. A nearest-neighbor algorithm error-corrected the raw reads and collapsed the reads into unique sequences, merging closely related sequences to remove PCR and sequencing errors. CDR3 sequences were aligned to IMGT reference sequences to assign V, D and J gene segments. Each retained sequence needed at least a six-nucleotide match to both a V gene segment and a J gene segment. Rearrangements were called productive when the CDR3 lacked stop codons and stayed in frame with V and J; all others were non-productive. CDR3 was defined according to IMGT convention as the region running from the second conserved V-encoded cysteine to the conserved J-encoded phenylalanine. In an earlier analysis of roughly 610 of the donors, sequences lacking an unambiguous match to a single V gene segment were excluded. In an earlier analysis of 587 of the donors, V segments were called functional above 56.7% productive rearrangements and were called segregating when the between-donor standard deviation exceeded 5%. A statistical classification framework was developed to diagnose cytomegalovirus status using the catalog of TCR beta chain sequences. In a later analysis, TCR nucleotide sequences were compared against IMGT/GENE-DB human TR gene sequences so that V and J genes could be assigned. In a later analysis, CDR3 sequences and most-parsimonious VDJ recombination scenarios were assigned using the TCRdist pipeline. A later analysis defined each TCR beta chain by its CDR3 amino acid sequence plus V-gene family, and excluded reads lacking a unique V-gene family. A later analysis removed several hundred highly shared, low-generation-probability nucleotide sequences to deal with suspected cross-contamination and a sequencing artifact. For each public chain, a later analysis derived a clonal expansion index from normalized ranks of inferred template counts within each repertoire. A later analysis computed generation probabilities with a VDJ recombination model fitted to out-of-frame rearrangements, and checked the results against IGoR. A later analysis scored TCR-TCR, TCR-HLA and TCR-CMV co-occurrence with hypergeometric tests, applying a repertoire-size bias correction to TCR pairs. To estimate false discovery rates, a later analysis permuted the HLA or CMV assignments 20 times. In a later analysis, co-occurring TCRs were grouped using DBSCAN, and TCRdist sequence similarity was added for clustering within HLA-allele-positive subsets. Repertoires with fewer than 30,000 or more than 120,000 public chains, plus five repertoires with anomalous nucleotide sharing, were excluded from co-occurrence clustering. TCRdb retrieved this table from immuneACCESS and kept in-frame rearrangements only. Not all clones are present; in checked studies, unresolved V genes account for under half, and no reason is known for the remainder. D and trimming come from the DNA, and the V and J calls and clone size come from that table. The sample table lists 130,000 or so clones, roughly 77% of them with a count of one. The top ten clones comprise roughly 5.7% of the sample.

On this clone itself: The specificity of this receptor is unknown. Base qualities are missing; no much larger clone stands one base away.

At the junction V is shortened by 2 bases and J by 7 bases, with 12 bases in between. The CDR3 starts with the cysteine, ends with the phenylalanine, and has 14 residues. Solely the CDR3 DNA is kept, with 42 bases framed from the first base. The germline V gene (reference sequence) sets CDR1 to MNHNY and CDR2 to SVGAGI. In total, 630 or so healthy bone marrow donors made up the cohort. Cohort members were all nominally healthy when sampled, although unrecorded immune exposures were likely present. The donor was CMV seronegative and belonged to the group of roughly 330 seronegative cohort members. Every donor gave a peripheral blood sample, and the peripheral blood mononuclear cells from that sample were used for TCR beta sequencing. The Qiagen DNeasy Blood Extraction Kit was used to extract genomic DNA from the blood cell samples.

The sample consisted of PBMCs. The sequence was obtained from a man in his thirties or forties in good health and CMV-seronegative. The rearrangement joined TRBV6-6 to TRBJ1-5, and TRBD1 may be the D gene, going by 5 matching bases. The DNA sequence is TGTGCCAGCAGTTACGGAGGGGTAGGGCAGCCCCAGCATTTT. The encoded protein is CASSYGGVGQPQHF.